This T cell receptor beta chain is drawn from a study of blood T cell repertoires in COVID-19. About the study: Acute and convalescent COVID-19 specimens originated in the United States, Italy and Spain. Sample material is recorded as cDNA or gDNA derived from T cells, B-cell-depleted T cells, or PBMCs.

This clone was detected only once. Sequencing used immunoSEQ multiplex PCR; TCRdb keeps in-frame clones, though not all of them. The repertoire has 200,000 to 300,000 clones, approximately 89% of them found once; the top ten carry about 2.6%. The V end was cut by 3 bases, the J end by 1 base, with 10 bases between. The CDR3 runs to 15 residues. Germline V gene data show CDR1 as LNHDA and CDR2 as SQIVND (reference sequence). Cohorts were determined from participant-reported clinical history. Cohort 3 recovery required two negative PCRs, clearance, or symptom resolution. The TCR sequence derives from a woman younger than 30 who had recovered from COVID-19. Sequenced input: PBMCs or T cells enriched from blood (not recorded which). The chain joins TRBV19 to TRBJ1-5, with D possibly TRBD1 on 6 matching bases. The CDR3 loop is CASSIDRWSNQPQHF. Here the CDR3 DNA reads TGTGCCAGTAGTATTGACAGGTGGAGCAATCAGCCCCAGCATTTT.